This T cell receptor (beta chain) was found in a study of T cells in Graves' hyperthyroidism and ophthalmopathy. For the study at large: Peripheral blood collection took place at initial diagnosis, before any treatment.

V was pared by 2 bases and J by 3 bases, with 3 bases of the junction left unmatched. Per germline, CDR1 SGHVS and CDR2 FQNEAQ. The CDR3 is made up of 16 amino acids. From RNA transcripts, TCR beta CDR3 regions were amplified. The HTBI set primed first-round TCR CDR3 RT-PCR. Each CDR3 protein is one row after TCRdb ran MiXCR on the multiplex PCR reads. The sample holds 600,000 to 650,000 distinct CDR3 sequences; roughly 16% are singletons and the top ten take 3.5% to 4%. General study points: Ophthalmopathy stood apart from stable hyperthyroidism in a 13 V-J model.

Many counts were recorded for this clonotype. Antigen: not known. Uncontrolled infection, other autoimmune disease, pregnancy and lactation each barred patients from inclusion. The source of the PBMCs was 10 ml of fresh peripheral blood. The sequenced material came from blood. The TCR sequence derives from a young woman with Graves' hyperthyroidism. The chain carries TRBV7-8 and TRBJ2-1; TRBD2 agrees at 11 bases. This CDR3 is CASSLLAGGGYNEQFF. CDR3 DNA: TGTGCCAGCAGCTTATTAGCGGGAGGGGGCTACAATGAGCAGTTCTTC.